Below, 16 T cell receptor beta chains from the same sample are listed, as sequenced in a study of PD-1 blockade in classical Hodgkin lymphoma. The data were produced by immunoSEQ multiplex PCR, yet TCRdb's version contains in-frame clones alone and is incomplete. The sample contains around 65,000 clones, more than 80% of which appear only once. All trial patients relapsed after autologous stem cell transplantation. The sequenced sample was peripheral blood mononuclear cells (PBMCs), obtained at baseline. Receptors were obtained from a human donor with classical Hodgkin lymphoma.

This sequence joins TRBV30 and TRBJ1-2; 7 nucleotides match TRBD1. CDR3 length equals 14 residues. Germline CDR1 reads GTSNPN; CDR2 reads SVGIG (reference sequence). V lost 3 bases to trimming and J lost 1 base; unmatched junction nucleotides: 5. The CDR3 reads CAWSAGTVNYGYTF. For the CDR3, the DNA is TGTGCCTGGAGCGCCGGGACAGTTAACTATGGCTACACCTTC.

The rearrangement joins TRBV27 to TRBJ2-7, with 7 bases identical to TRBD1. J gave up 7 bases and V 4 bases, and 10 bases lay outside the gene matches. Germline CDR1 and CDR2: MNHEY and SMNVEV (reference sequence). The CDR3 extends over 14 amino acids. CDR3 nucleotides: TGTGCCAGCAGTTATAACAGGGGAATGAGGGAGCAGTACTTC. It yields the protein CASSYNRGMREQYF.

The rearrangement joins TRBV29-1 to TRBJ2-7; 7 bases are a match to TRBD1. Germline V CDR1 and CDR2: SQVTM, ANQGSEA. The CDR3 is 13 residues long. Trimming took 6 bases from V and 0 from J; bases not matched to a gene: 5. The CDR3 nucleotides read TGCAGCGTAGGGGACAGTAGCTCCTACGAGCAGTACTTC. It codes for CSVGDSSSYEQYF.

This clone was counted once. The chain is built from TRBV7-9 and TRBJ1-1; 7 bases fit TRBD1. The CDR3 has 16 amino acids. The V gene's germline CDR1 is SEHNR and CDR2 FQNEAQ (reference sequence). The trim removed 5 bases at V and 2 bases at J, leaving 11 bases unmatched. The CDR3 region is CASSRTGRGRNTEAFF. In DNA form, the CDR3 reads TGTGCCAGCAGCCGAACAGGGAGGGGGCGTAACACTGAAGCTTTCTTT.

The V call is TRBV6-5, the J call TRBJ2-7; 8 nucleotides match TRBD2. The length of the CDR3 is 13 residues. J was trimmed by 13 bases and V by 4 bases; bases with no gene match: 12. Germline V gene sequence: CDR1 MNHEY, CDR2 SVGAGI. Here the CDR3 reads CASSSSGGTTQYF. CDR3 nucleotides: TGTGCCAGCAGTTCGAGCGGGGGCACCACCCAATACTTC.

V gene TRBV6-4 combines with J gene TRBJ1-6; 7 bases map to TRBD1. Trimming at V came to 0 bases and at J to 7 bases, leaving 3 bases not matched to a gene. The CDR3 length is 15 residues. The germline gives CDR1 MRHNA, CDR2 SNTAGT. The CDR3 protein is CASSDSHRGNSPLHF. The CDR3 DNA is TGTGCCAGCAGTGACTCACACAGGGGCAATTCACCCCTCCACTTT.

J is TRBJ1-5 and V is TRBV28; 8 bases are shared with TRBD1. The CDR3 spans 15 residues. V was clipped by 6 bases and J by 6 bases; unmatched bases: 10. Germline V gives CDR1 MDHEN, CDR2 SYDVKM. CDR3: CASSIGQGKVQPQHF. The DNA for the CDR3 is TGTGCCAGCAGCATCGGACAGGGAAAGGTTCAGCCCCAGCATTTT.

This sequence joins TRBV9 and TRBJ2-1, with D possibly being TRBD1 (5 bases). The germline V gene encodes CDR1 SGDLS and CDR2 YYNGEE. CDR3 length equals 12 residues. V was cut by 3 bases and J by 10 bases, with 11 bases left in between. CDR3 protein: CASSATGKEQFF. In DNA, the CDR3 is TGTGCCAGCAGCGCCACAGGCAAGGAGCAGTTCTTC.

J is TRBJ2-1 and V is TRBV6-5, with D hard to call. The CDR3 is 13 residues long. The germline V and J ends were trimmed by 8 bases and 4 bases, with 12 bases remaining between them. Germline V gives CDR1 MNHEY, CDR2 SVGAGI. CDR3 sequence reads: CASGPNFYNEQFF. In nucleotides, the CDR3 is TGTGCCAGCGGTCCAAATTTTTACAATGAGCAGTTCTTC.

The V gene is TRBV5-1, the J gene TRBJ2-3; 10 bases map to TRBD1. The V gene end was trimmed by 4 bases and the J gene end by 1 base; junction bases not matched to a gene: 6. Germline V gene data show CDR1 as SGHRS and CDR2 as YFSETQ. The CDR3 runs to 16 residues. CDR3 in DNA: TGCGCCAGCAGCCCACTGACAGGGGGCGGCACAGATACGCAGTATTTT. Translating gives CASSPLTGGGTDTQYF.

The chain is built from TRBV6-1 and TRBJ1-2; 8 nucleotides align to TRBD1. Germline CDR1 and CDR2: MNHNS and SASEGT. With V trimmed by 5 bases and J by 8 bases, 7 bases remained unmatched. This CDR3 region has 13 residues. The CDR3 region is CASSPKDRVGYTF. DNA of the CDR3: TGTGCCAGCAGTCCTAAGGACAGGGTCGGCTACACCTTC.

V and J are TRBV6-5 and TRBJ1-1, with D perhaps matching TRBD1 (5 bases). The V gene lost 11 bases and the J gene lost 5 bases, with 18 bases spanning the gap. CDR1 is MNHEY and CDR2 is SVGAGI in the germline V gene. This CDR3 is 13 amino acids long. CDR3 protein: CASRGPLGTEAFF. As DNA, the CDR3 is TGTGCCTCAAGGGGACCGCTTGGGACTGAAGCTTTCTTT.

The V call is TRBV29-1, the J call TRBJ1-2; D gene uncertain. Trimming removed 5 bases from V and 7 bases from J, with 2 bases in between. The CDR3 is 8 amino acids. CDR1 and CDR2 from the germline V gene are SQVTM and ANQGSEA. The DNA for the CDR3 is TGCAGCGTTAGTGGCTACACCTTC. Translation gives CSVSGYTF.

V usage is TRBV7-8 and J usage is TRBJ2-3, with D tentatively TRBD2 (6 bases). The V end lost 7 bases, the J end lost 4 bases, and 18 bases lay between the germline ends. The length of the CDR3 is 15 residues. The germline V gene encodes CDR1 SGHVS and CDR2 FQNEAQ. The CDR3 DNA is TGTGCCAGCAACTCCAGGGAGGCTTTGTCAGATACGCAGTATTTT. Its translation is CASNSREALSDTQYF.

The chain uses TRBV29-1 and TRBJ2-1; tentatively, D is TRBD2 (6 bases). The CDR3 spans 15 residues. CDR1 is SQVTM, CDR2 ANQGSEA, per germline. The germline V and J ends were trimmed by 7 bases and 5 bases, with 21 bases remaining between them. CDR3 DNA sequence: TGCAGCGCGCAACCGCCTGGGGCGGGGAACAATGAGCAGTTCTTC. Protein: CSAQPPGAGNNEQFF.

This chain joins TRBV7-2 and TRBJ2-1; 8 nucleotides align to TRBD2. V dropped 5 bases and J dropped 3; count of bases not matched to a gene: 9. This CDR3 spans 16 amino acids. Germline V gives CDR1 SGHTA, CDR2 FQGNSA. The CDR3 region has the DNA TGTGCCAGCAGCCTTTATGCGGGGGGTCGCTACAATGAGCAGTTCTTC. It codes for CASSLYAGGRYNEQFF. The full variable domain, its missing parts supplied by reference TRBV7-2 and TRBJ2-1, is GAGVSQSPSNKVTEKGKDVELRCDPISGHTALYWYRQSLGQGLEFLIYFQGNSAPDKSGLPSDRFSAERTGGSVSTLTIQRTQQEDSAVYLCASSLYAGGRYNEQFFGPGTRLTVL.